The 12 T cell receptor beta chains presented below share a single source sample, sequenced in a study of low-dose radiotherapy and immunotherapy resistance in tumors. With TRAV- and TRBV-specific primers, first-strand cDNA was made, covering the alpha and beta chains. With a constant-region primer and a V-primer adapter, TCRs were subjected to around 20 PCR cycles of amplification. TCRdb reprocessed the reads with MiXCR, giving one entry per CDR3 protein. The table lists approximately 91,000 distinct CDR3 sequences, 20% to 25% of them singletons, with 9.5% to 15% in the top ten. Noted time point: after trial treatment. The treatment denotes: LDRT plus nivolumab, ipilimumab, low-dose cyclophosphamide and aspirin (RACIN trial). Sequencing used PBMCs, obtained after low-dose radiotherapy plus immunotherapy. The receptors come from a female donor with ovarian cancer.

This clonotype was counted at least ten times. The limits of the CDR3 on the DNA are not certain, so only TCRdb's listed CDR3 is given. This chain links TRBV28 with TRBJ1-2. Germline V gene data show CDR1 as MDHEN and CDR2 as SYDVKM. Including both end residues, the CDR3 is 13 amino acids long. This CDR3 is CASSFLAGDGYTF.

The sample holds many counts of this clonotype. This chain links TRBV12-3 or TRBV12-4 with TRBJ2-3; D remains ambiguous. CDR3 length: 16 residues. The V end was cut by 2 bases, the J end by 6 bases, with 18 bases between. The CDR3 is CASSLRAAQPIDTQYF. CDR3 coding DNA: TGTGCCAGCAGTTTACGGGCAGCACAACCTATTGATACGCAGTATTTT.

This clonotype was counted between two and nine times. This likely reflects a read error, since a far larger clone is one base away. In DNA form, the CDR3 reads TGTGCCAGCAGCAGCCCCGCGCGAAACACCGGGGAGCTGCTTTTT. It is translated as CASSSPARNTGELLF. The V and J genes are TRBV7-3 and TRBJ2-2; tentative D call: TRBD2 (5 bases). This CDR3 comprises 15 residues. Germline CDR1 is SGHTA and CDR2 is FQGTGA.

This clonotype appeared many times. This chain uses TRBV4-2 with TRBJ2-7; 9 bases map to TRBD2. CDR1 and CDR2 from the germline V gene are LGHNA and YNFKEQ. V dropped 4 bases and J dropped 0; count of bases not matched to a gene: 4. The CDR3 is 15 residues long. The CDR3 DNA reads as TGTGCCAGCAGCCGAAGCGGGGGGAGCTCCTACGAGCAGTACTTC. Protein sequence: CASSRSGGSSYEQYF.

In this sample, this clonotype turned up many times. V usage is TRBV6-6 and J usage is TRBJ1-1; no definite D call. This CDR3 is built from 14 residues. Germline V gene data show CDR1 as MNHNY and CDR2 as SVGAGI (reference sequence). Trimming removed 0 bases at V and 1 base at J, with 6 bases between. In DNA, the CDR3 is TGTGCCAGCAGTTACTCGATTGAGAACACTGAAGCTTTCTTT. Translated: CASSYSIENTEAFF.

This clonotype appeared a few times. This chain links TRBV14 with TRBJ1-1, with D perhaps matching TRBD1 (6 bases). Germline CDR1 SGHDN, CDR2 FVKESK. Trimming removed 3 bases from V and 4 bases from J, with 18 bases in between. The CDR3 runs 16 residues. CDR3 protein: CASSHHAGWGATEAFF. CDR3 DNA sequence: TGTGCCAGCAGCCACCACGCGGGGTGGGGGGCCACTGAAGCTTTCTTT.

This clonotype was counted many times. The CDR3 loop is CASSRWTYEQYF. In nucleotides, the CDR3 is TGCGCCAGCAGTCGGTGGACCTACGAGCAGTACTTC. This chain connects TRBV23-1 to TRBJ2-7; D ambiguous. TRBV23-1 is classed as an ORF, of uncertain function. There are 12 residues in the CDR3. V shed 4 bases and J shed 2 bases, with 6 bases lying between them.

V and J are TRBV13 and TRBJ2-1, with 10 bases identical to TRBD2. This CDR3 spans 15 amino acids. Germline values: CDR1 PRHDT, CDR2 FYEKMQ (reference sequence). V shed 3 bases, J shed 6 bases, and the junction held 5 bases outside the gene matches. DNA of the CDR3: TGTGCCAGCAGCTTGGTGCAGCGGGAGGGCAATGAGCAGTTCTTC. The encoded protein is CASSLVQREGNEQFF.

Remarks on this clonotype: A far larger clone differs by one base, so this is likely a read error. The rearrangement uses TRBV24-1 and TRBJ2-7; 10 bases match TRBD2. Germline loops: CDR1 KGHDR, CDR2 SFDVKD. This CDR3 has 19 residues. Trimming cost V 7 bases and J 7 bases; bases outside gene matches: 24. CDR3 nucleotide sequence: TGTGCCACCAGGTCGGGGGGTCTAGCGGGAGCTGTCTTTTACAATGAGCAGTACTTC. It yields the protein CATRSGGLAGAVFYNEQYF.

At least ten counts were recorded for this clonotype. This chain joins TRBV5-6 and TRBJ2-7; 8 nucleotides line up with TRBD1. CDR1 is SGHDT, CDR2 YYEEEE, per germline. The CDR3 totals 13 residues. V shed 5 bases and J 2 bases; nucleotides not matched to a gene: 3. CDR3 in DNA: TGTGCCAGCAGACCGACAGGGGCCTACGAGCAGTACTTC. Translated, it gives CASRPTGAYEQYF.

This clonotype was counted many times. The gene calls are TRBV5-1 and TRBJ2-7; D may be TRBD2 (6 bases). Germline V gene lookup returns CDR1 SGHRS and CDR2 YFSETQ. The CDR3 spans 15 residues. Trimming took 4 bases from V and 2 from J, leaving 16 bases between them. The CDR3 sequence is CASSPSSSGAYEQYF. The CDR3 DNA is TGCGCCAGCAGCCCCTCTAGTAGCGGAGCCTACGAGCAGTACTTC.

The sample holds many counts of this clonotype. This chain joins TRBV7-6 and TRBJ2-1, with TRBD2 matching 11 bases. The CDR3 runs to 15 residues. Looked up from germline, CDR1 is SGHVS and CDR2 is FNYEAQ. V shed 4 bases and J 8 bases; nucleotides not matched to a gene: 7. CDR3 nucleotide sequence: TGTGCCAGCAGCTCCACTAGCGGGAGTTGGGATGAGCAGTTCTTC. It yields the protein CASSSTSGSWDEQFF.